This T cell receptor beta chain is from a study of cytomegalovirus exposure and HLA in healthy donors. The CDR3 covers 19 residues. With V trimmed by 2 bases and J by 6 bases, 15 bases remained unmatched. The germline V gene encodes CDR1 LGHNT and CDR2 FRNRAP. PCR amplification relied on 60 Vbeta primers (plus 13 Jbeta primers). Method: immunoSEQ multiplex PCR; TCRdb's copy keeps in-frame clones and lacks some. The data show about 200,000 clones, with approximately 70% seen just once and roughly 2.5% held by the top ten. This clonotype was obtained from a man between 35 and 55 years old in good health and CMV-seropositive. V gene TRBV12-5 combines with J gene TRBJ1-5, with 11 bases matching TRBD1. Sample: PBMCs. CDR3 in DNA: TGTGCTAGTGGTTTGACCGGGACAGGGGGACCTCAAGGTAGTCAGCCCCAGCATTTT. It codes for CASGLTGTGGPQGSQPQHF.